Listed here is a single T cell receptor beta chain. Some clones are missing from TCRdb's copy, which holds only in-frame ones; the method was immunoSEQ multiplex PCR. The table lists about 220,000 clones, around 84% of them singletons, with approximately 5% in the top ten. These data belong to a study of blood T cell repertoires in COVID-19. Germline V CDR1 and CDR2: SGHRS, YFSETQ. V was clipped by 6 bases and J by 4 bases, with 10 bases between them. This CDR3 region has 13 residues. This rearrangement joins TRBV5-1 to TRBJ1-4; D not certain. The origin of this receptor is a woman in her sixties or seventies who had recovered from COVID-19. The source material was peripheral blood. The CDR3 here is CASKIGNNEKLFF. The CDR3 DNA follows: TGCGCCAGCAAAATCGGGAATAATGAAAAACTGTTTTTT.